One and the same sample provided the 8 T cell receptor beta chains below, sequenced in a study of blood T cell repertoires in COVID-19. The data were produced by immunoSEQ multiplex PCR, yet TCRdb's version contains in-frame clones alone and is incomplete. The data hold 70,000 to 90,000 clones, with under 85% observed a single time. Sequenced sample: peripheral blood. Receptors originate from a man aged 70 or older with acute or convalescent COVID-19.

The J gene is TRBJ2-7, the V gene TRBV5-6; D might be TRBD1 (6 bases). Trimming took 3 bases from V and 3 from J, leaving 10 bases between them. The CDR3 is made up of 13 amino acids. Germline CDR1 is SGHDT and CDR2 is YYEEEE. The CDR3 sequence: CASSSTGHYEQYV. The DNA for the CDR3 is TGTGCCAGCAGCTCTACAGGGCACTACGAGCAGTACGTC.

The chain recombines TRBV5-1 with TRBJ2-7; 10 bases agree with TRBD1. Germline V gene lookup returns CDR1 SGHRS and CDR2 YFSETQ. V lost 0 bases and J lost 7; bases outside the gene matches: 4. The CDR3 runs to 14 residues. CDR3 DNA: TGCGCCAGCAGCTTGGGGACAGGGGGGCATGAGCAGTACTTC. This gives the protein CASSLGTGGHEQYF.

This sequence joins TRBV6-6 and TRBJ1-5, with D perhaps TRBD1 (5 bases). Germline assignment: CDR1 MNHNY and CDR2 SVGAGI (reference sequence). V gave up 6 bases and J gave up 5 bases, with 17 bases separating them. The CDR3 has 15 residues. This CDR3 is CASSPGRGVDQPQHF. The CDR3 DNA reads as TGTGCCAGCAGCCCCGGGCGGGGGGTGGATCAGCCCCAGCATTTT.

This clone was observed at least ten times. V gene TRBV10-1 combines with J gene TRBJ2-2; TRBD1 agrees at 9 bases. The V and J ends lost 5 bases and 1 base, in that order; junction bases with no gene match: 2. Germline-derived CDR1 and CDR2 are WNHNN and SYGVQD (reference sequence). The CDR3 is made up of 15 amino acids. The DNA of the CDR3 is TGCGCCAGCAGTTCGGGACAGGGGAACACCGGGGAGCTGTTTTTT. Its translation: CASSSGQGNTGELFF.

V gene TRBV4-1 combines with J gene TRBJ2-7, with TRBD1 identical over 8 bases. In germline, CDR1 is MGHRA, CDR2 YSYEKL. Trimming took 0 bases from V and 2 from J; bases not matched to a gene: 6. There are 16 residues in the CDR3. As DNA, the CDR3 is TGCGCCAGCAGCCAAGATACCGGACAGGGTGCCTACGAGCAGTACGTC. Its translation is CASSQDTGQGAYEQYV.

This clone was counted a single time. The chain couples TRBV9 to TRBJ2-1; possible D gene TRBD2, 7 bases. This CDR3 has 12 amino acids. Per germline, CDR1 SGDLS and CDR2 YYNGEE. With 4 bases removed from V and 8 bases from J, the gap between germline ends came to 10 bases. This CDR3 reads CASSLGGHEQFF. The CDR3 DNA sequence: TGTGCCAGCAGCCTGGGGGGGCATGAGCAGTTCTTC.

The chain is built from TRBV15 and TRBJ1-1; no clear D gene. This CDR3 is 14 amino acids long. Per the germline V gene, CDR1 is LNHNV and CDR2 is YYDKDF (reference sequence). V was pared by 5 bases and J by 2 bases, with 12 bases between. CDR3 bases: TGTGCCACCAGCTCCCGGGTCCCAAACACTGAAGCTTTCTTT. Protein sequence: CATSSRVPNTEAFF.

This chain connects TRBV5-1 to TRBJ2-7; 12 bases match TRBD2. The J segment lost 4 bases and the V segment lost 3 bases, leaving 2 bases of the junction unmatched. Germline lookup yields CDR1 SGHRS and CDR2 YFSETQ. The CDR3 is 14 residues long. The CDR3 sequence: CASSSTSGGYEQYF. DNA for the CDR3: TGCGCCAGCAGCTCGACTAGCGGGGGTTACGAGCAGTACTTC. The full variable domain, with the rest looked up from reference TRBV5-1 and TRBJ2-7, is KAGVTQTPRYLIKTRGQQVTLSCSPISGHRSVSWYQQTPGQGLQFLFEYFSETQRNKGNFPGRFSGRQFSNSRSEMNVSTLELGDSALYLCASSSTSGGYEQYFGPGTRLTVT.